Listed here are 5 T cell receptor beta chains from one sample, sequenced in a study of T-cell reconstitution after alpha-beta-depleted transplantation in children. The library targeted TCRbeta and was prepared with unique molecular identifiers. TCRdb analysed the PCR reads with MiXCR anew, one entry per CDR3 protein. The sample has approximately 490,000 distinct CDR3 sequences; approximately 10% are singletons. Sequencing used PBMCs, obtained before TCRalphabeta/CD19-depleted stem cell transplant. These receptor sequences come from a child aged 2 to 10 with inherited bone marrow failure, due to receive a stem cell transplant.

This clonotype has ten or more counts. The CDR3 region has the DNA TGTGCCAGCAGTATAACTAGCGGGAGACCCGATGAGCAGTTCTTC. It yields the protein CASSITSGRPDEQFF. The J gene is TRBJ2-1, the V gene TRBV12-3 or TRBV12-4, with 11 bases that match TRBD2. The J segment lost 8 bases and the V segment lost 5 bases, leaving 8 bases of the junction unmatched. The CDR3 extends over 15 amino acids.

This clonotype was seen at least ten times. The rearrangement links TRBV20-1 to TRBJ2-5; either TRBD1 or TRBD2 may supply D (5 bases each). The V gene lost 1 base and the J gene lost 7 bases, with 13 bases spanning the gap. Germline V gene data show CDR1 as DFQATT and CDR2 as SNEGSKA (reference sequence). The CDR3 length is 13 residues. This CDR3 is CSARALGPGTQYF. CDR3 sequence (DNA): TGCAGTGCTAGAGCCTTGGGACCGGGGACCCAGTACTTC.

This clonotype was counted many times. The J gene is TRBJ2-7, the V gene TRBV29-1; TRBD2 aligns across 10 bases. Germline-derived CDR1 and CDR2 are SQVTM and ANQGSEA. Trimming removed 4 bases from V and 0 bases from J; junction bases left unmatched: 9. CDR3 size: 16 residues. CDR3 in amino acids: CSVVPFTSGVSYEQYF. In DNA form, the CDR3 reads TGCAGCGTTGTCCCCTTTACTAGCGGGGTCTCCTACGAGCAGTACTTC.

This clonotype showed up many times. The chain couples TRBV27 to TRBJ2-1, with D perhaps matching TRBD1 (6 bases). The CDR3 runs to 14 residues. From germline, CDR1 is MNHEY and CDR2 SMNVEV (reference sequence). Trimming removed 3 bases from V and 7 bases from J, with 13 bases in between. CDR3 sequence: CASSLARGGNEQFF. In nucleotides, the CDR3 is TGTGCCAGCAGTTTGGCCAGGGGCGGGAATGAGCAGTTCTTC.

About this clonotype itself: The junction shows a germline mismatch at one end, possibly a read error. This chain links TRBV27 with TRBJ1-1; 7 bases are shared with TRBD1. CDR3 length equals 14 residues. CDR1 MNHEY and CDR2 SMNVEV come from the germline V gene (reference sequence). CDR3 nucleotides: TGTGCCAGCAGTTTATACGTAGGGGGCCGGGAAGGTTTCTTT. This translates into CASSLYVGGREGFF.